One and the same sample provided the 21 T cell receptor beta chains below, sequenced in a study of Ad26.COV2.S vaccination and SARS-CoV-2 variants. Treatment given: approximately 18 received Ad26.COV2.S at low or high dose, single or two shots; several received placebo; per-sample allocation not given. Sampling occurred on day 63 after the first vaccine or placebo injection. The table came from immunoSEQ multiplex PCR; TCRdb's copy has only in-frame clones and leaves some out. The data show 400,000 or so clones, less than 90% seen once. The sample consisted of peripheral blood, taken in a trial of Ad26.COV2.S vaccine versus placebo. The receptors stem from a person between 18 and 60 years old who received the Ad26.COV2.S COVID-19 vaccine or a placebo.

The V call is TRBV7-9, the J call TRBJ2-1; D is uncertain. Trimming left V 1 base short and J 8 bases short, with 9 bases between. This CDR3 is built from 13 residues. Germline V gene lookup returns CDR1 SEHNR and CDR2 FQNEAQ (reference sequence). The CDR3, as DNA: TGTGCCAGCAGCTTAGTCCCAGGCCATGAGCAGTTCTTC. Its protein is CASSLVPGHEQFF.

CDR3: CASSQWTIQETQYF. The CDR3 region has the DNA TGTGCCAGCAGCCAATGGACGATACAAGAGACCCAGTACTTC. The rearrangement joins TRBV5-6 to TRBJ2-5; D remains unclear. V was trimmed by 4 bases and J by 2 bases, leaving 12 bases between them. The CDR3 is 14 amino acids. The germline CDR1 and CDR2 sequences are SGHDT and YYEEEE.

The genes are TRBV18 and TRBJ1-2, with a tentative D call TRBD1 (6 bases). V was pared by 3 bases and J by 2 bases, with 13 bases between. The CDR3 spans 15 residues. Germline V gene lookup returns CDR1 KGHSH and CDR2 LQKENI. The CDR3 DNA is TGTGCCAGCTCACCGAGACTGGACAGCAACTATGGCTACACCTTC. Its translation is CASSPRLDSNYGYTF.

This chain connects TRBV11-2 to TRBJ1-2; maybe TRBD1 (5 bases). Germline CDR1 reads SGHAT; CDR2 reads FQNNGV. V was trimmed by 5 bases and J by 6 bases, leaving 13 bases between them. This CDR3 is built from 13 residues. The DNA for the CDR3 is TGTGCCAGCAGCCGGGTCCAGGGAGATGGCTACACCTTC. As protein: CASSRVQGDGYTF.

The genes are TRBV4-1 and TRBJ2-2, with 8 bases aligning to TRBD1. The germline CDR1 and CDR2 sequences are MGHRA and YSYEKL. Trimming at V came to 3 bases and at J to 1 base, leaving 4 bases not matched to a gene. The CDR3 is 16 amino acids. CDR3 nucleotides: TGCGCCAGCAGCCAGCCCGGGACAGGGAACACCGGGGAGCTGTTTTTT. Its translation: CASSQPGTGNTGELFF.

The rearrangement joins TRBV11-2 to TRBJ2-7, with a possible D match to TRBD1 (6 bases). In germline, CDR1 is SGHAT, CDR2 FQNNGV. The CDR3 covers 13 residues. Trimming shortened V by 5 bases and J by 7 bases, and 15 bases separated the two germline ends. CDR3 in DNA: TGTGCCAGCAGCAAGGGGACACCGGATGAGCAGTACTTC. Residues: CASSKGTPDEQYF.

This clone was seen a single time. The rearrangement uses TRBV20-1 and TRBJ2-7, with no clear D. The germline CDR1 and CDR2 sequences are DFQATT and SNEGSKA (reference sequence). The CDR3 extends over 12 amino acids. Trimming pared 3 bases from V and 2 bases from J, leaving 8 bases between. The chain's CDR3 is CSASFQTYEQYF. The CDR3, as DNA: TGCAGTGCTAGTTTCCAGACCTACGAGCAGTACTTC.

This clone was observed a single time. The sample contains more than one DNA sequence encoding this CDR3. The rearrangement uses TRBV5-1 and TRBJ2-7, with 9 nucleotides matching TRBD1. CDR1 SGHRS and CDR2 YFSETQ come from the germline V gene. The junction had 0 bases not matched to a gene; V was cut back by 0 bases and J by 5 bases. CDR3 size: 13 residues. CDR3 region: CASSLGQGDEQYF. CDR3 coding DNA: TGCGCCAGCAGCTTGGGACAGGGGGACGAGCAGTACTTC.

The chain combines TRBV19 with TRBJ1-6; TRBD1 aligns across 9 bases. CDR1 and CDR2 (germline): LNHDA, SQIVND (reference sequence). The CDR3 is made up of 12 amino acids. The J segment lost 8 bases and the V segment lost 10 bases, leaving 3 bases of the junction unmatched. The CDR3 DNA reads TGTGCCACGAGACAGGGGGATTCACCCCTCCACTTT. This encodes CATRQGDSPLHF.

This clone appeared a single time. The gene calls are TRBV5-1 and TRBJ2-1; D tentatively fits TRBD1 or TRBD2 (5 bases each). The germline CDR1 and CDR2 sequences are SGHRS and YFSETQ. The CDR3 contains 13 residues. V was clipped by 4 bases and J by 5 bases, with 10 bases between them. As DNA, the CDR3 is TGCGCCAGCAGCCTCGGGACGAACAATGAGCAGTTCTTC. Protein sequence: CASSLGTNNEQFF.

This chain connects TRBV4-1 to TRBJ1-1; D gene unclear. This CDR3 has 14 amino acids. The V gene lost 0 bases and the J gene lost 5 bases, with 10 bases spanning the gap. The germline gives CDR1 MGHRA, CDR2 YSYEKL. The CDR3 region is CASSQETGFTEAFF. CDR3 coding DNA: TGCGCCAGCAGCCAAGAAACGGGGTTTACTGAAGCTTTCTTT.

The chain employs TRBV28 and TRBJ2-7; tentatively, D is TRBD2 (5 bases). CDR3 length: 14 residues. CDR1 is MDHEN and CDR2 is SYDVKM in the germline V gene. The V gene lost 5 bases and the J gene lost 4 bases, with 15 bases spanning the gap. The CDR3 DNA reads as TGTGCCAGCAGTGAGATCGGACTGAAGTACGAGCAGTACTTC. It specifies CASSEIGLKYEQYF.

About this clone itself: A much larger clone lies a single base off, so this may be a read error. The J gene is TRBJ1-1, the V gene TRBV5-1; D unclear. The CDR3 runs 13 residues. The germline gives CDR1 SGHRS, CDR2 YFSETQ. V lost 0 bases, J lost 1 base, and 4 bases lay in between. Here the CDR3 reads CASSLERNTEAFF. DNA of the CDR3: TGCGCCAGCAGCTTGGAGAGGAACACTGAAGCTTTCTTT.

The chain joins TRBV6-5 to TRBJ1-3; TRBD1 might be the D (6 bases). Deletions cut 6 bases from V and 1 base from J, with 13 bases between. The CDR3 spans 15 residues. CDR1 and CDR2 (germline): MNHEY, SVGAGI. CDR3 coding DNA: TGTGCCAGCAGCCGAGGCACAGGGTCTGGAAACACCATATATTTT. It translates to CASSRGTGSGNTIYF.

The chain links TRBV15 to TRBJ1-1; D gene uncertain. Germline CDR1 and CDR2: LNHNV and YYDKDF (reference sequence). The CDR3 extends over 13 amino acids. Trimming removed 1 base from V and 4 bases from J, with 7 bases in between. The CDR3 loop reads CATSRGTATEAFF. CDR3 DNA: TGTGCCACCAGCAGAGGAACGGCCACTGAAGCTTTCTTT.

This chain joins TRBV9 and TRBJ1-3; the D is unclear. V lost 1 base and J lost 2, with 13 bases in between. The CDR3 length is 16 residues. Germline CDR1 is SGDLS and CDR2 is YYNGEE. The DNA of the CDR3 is TGTGCCAGCAGCGTAAGTGGGAGTTTAACTGGAAACACCATATATTTT. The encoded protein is CASSVSGSLTGNTIYF.

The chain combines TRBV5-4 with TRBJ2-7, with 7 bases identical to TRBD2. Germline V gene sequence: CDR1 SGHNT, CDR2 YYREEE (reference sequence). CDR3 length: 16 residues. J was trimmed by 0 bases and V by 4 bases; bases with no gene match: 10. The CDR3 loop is CASSPTGRGSSYEQYF. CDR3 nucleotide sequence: TGTGCCAGCAGCCCCACTGGGCGGGGGAGCTCCTACGAGCAGTACTTC.

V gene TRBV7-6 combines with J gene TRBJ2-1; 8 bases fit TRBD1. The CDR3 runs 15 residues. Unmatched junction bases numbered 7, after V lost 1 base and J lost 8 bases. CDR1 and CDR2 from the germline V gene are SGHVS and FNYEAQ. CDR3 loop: CASSLEYRGSHEQFF. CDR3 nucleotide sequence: TGTGCCAGCAGCTTAGAGTACAGGGGGTCCCATGAGCAGTTCTTC.

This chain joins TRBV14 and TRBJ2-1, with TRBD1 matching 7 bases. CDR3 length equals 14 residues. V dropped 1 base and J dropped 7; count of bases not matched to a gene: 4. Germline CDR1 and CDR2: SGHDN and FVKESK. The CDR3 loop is CASSQGQGGNEQFF. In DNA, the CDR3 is TGTGCCAGCAGCCAAGGACAGGGTGGTAATGAGCAGTTCTTC.

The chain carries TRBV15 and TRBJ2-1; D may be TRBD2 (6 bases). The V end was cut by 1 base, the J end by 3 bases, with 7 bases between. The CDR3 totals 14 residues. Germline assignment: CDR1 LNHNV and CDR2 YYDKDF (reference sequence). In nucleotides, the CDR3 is TGTGCCACCAGCAGAGCGGGGGTCTACAATGAGCAGTTCTTC. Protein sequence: CATSRAGVYNEQFF.

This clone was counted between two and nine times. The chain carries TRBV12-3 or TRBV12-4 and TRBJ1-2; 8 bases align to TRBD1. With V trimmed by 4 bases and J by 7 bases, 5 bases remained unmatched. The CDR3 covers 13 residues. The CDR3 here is CASSSQGVGGYTF. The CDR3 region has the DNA TGTGCCAGCAGTTCACAGGGGGTGGGTGGCTACACCTTC.